The next 5 T cell receptor beta chains were all read from a single sample in a study of vaccination and CD4 T cells after COVID-19 (dated by TCRdb to between 2021 and 2024). These receptors' antigens are unknown. The treatment or condition tag for this specimen amounts to: approximately 9-day PBMC culture with coronavirus spike peptide pools or control peptides (ViraFEST assay). Library generation was performed with PCR. These reads were obtained on an Illumina iSeq 100. DNA from cultured CD4+ T cells was subjected to TCR sequencing with the Oncomine TCR Beta short-read assay at the Johns Hopkins FTIC core. TCRdb redid the processing of the public reads, applying fastp at Q25 and MiXCR, and retained in-frame beta chains. Identical CDR3 proteins give one entry, which carries the most common genes and DNA. The table for this sample lists roughly 20,000 distinct CDR3 sequences; less than 60% of them were counted only once. Together, the top ten hold 2% to 3% of the sample.

The sequencing here drew on CD4+ T cells from blood, cultured in vitro, taken after SARS-CoV-2 vaccination. The receptors here all came from a human donor who had recovered from COVID-19.

V and J are TRBV20-1 and TRBJ1-3, with D tentatively TRBD1 (5 bases). V was cut by 3 bases and J by 2 bases, with 14 bases left in between. This CDR3 spans 15 amino acids. CDR1 is DFQATT and CDR2 is SNEGSKA in the germline V gene (reference sequence). CDR3 DNA: TGCAGTGCTAGCCCGGGGACTGCTCCTGGAAACACCATATATTTT. Its protein is CSASPGTAPGNTIYF.

This sequence joins TRBV7-3 and TRBJ1-1, with TRBD1 as a possible D gene (5 bases). CDR3 length equals 13 residues. Per germline, CDR1 SGHTA and CDR2 FQGTGA. Trimming shortened V by 4 bases and J by 2 bases, and 8 bases separated the two germline ends. Here the CDR3 DNA reads TGTGCCAGCAGCTATCAGGGTAACACTGAAGCTTTCTTT. Protein product: CASSYQGNTEAFF.

The chain recombines TRBV30 with TRBJ1-5, with TRBD1 identical over 10 bases. With V trimmed by 8 bases and J by 2 bases, 3 bases remained unmatched. The V gene's germline CDR1 is GTSNPN and CDR2 SVGIG (reference sequence). CDR3 length: 13 amino acids. CDR3 region: CAGGTGGNQPQHF. DNA of the CDR3: TGTGCCGGCGGGACAGGGGGCAATCAGCCCCAGCATTTT.

This chain links TRBV6-5 with TRBJ1-1; 7 bases match TRBD1. Germline CDR1 MNHEY, CDR2 SVGAGI. With V trimmed by 6 bases and J by 1 base, 5 bases remained unmatched. The CDR3 has 14 residues. The CDR3 here is CASSYRGTNTEAFF. CDR3 in DNA: TGTGCCAGCAGCTACAGGGGAACGAACACTGAAGCTTTCTTT.

This chain joins TRBV7-2 and TRBJ1-2, with D perhaps matching TRBD1 (6 bases). Germline V gene sequence: CDR1 SGHTA, CDR2 FQGNSA. Trimming took 4 bases from V and 5 from J, leaving 11 bases between them. The CDR3 length is 13 residues. The CDR3 region is CASSSKGVYGYTF. CDR3 bases: TGTGCCAGCAGCTCGAAGGGGGTGTATGGCTACACCTTC.